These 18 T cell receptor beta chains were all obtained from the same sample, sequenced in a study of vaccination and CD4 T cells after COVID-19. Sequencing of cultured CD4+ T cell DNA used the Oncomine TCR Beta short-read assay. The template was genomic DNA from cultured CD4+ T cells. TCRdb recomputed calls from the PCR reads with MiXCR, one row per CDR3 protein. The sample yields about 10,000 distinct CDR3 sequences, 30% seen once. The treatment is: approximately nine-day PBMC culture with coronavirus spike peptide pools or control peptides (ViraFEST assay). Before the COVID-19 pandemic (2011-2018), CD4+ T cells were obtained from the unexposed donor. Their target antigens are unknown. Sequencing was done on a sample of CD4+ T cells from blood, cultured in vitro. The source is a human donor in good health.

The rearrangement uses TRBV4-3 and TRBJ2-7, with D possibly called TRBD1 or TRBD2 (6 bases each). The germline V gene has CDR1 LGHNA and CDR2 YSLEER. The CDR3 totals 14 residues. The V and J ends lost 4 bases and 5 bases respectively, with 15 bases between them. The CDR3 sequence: CASSRKKGGHEQYF. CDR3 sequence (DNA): TGCGCCAGCAGCCGGAAGAAGGGGGGACACGAGCAGTACTTC.

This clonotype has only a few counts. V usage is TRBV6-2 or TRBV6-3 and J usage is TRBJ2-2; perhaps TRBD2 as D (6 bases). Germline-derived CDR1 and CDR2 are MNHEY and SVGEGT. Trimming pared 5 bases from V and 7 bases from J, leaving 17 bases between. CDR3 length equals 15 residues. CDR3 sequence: CASSPGLGKGGELFF. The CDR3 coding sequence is TGTGCCAGCAGTCCGGGACTCGGGAAAGGCGGGGAGCTGTTTTTT.

The CDR3 loop is CASSFDMTPQPQHF. For the CDR3, the DNA is TGTGCCAGCAGCTTCGACATGACCCCTCAGCCCCAGCATTTT. The rearrangement links TRBV7-2 to TRBJ1-5, with unresolved D. The CDR3 consists of 14 residues. Germline loops: CDR1 SGHTA, CDR2 FQGNSA. V shed 3 bases and J shed 6 bases, with 12 bases lying between them.

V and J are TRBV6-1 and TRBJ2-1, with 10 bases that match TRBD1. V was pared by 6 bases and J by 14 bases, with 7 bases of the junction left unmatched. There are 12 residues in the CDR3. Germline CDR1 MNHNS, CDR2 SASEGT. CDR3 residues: CASRERQGAKFF. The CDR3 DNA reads TGTGCCAGCAGGGAAAGACAGGGGGCTAAGTTCTTC.

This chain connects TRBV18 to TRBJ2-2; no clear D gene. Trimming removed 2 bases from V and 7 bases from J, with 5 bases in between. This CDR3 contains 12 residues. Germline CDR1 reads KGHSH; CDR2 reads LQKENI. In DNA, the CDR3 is TGTGCCAGCTCACCAGGGTTCGGGGAGCTGTTTTTT. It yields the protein CASSPGFGELFF.

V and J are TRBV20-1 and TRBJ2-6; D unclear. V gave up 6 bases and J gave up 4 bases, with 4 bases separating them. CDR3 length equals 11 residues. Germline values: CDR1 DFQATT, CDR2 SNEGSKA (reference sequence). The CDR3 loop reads CSASGANVLTF. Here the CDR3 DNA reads TGCAGTGCGTCCGGGGCCAACGTCCTGACTTTC.

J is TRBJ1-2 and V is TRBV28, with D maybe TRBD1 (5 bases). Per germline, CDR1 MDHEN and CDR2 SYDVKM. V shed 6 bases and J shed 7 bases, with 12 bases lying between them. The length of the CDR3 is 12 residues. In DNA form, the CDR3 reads TGTGCCAGCAGGCGTGACAGTTCTGGCTACACCTTC. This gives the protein CASRRDSSGYTF.

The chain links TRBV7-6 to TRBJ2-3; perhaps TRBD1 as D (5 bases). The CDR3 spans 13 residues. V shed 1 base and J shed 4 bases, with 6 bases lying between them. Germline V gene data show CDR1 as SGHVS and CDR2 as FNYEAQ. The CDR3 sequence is CASSLGRADTQYF. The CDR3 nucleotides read TGTGCCAGCAGCTTAGGCAGGGCAGATACGCAGTATTTT.

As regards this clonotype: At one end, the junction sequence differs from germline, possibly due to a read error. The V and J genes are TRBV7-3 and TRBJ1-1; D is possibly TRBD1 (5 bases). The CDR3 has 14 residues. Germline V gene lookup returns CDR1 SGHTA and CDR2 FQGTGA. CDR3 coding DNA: TGTGCCAGCAGCTTAAGGGTATCGGACACTGAAGCTCTCTTT. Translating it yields CASSLRVSDTEALF.

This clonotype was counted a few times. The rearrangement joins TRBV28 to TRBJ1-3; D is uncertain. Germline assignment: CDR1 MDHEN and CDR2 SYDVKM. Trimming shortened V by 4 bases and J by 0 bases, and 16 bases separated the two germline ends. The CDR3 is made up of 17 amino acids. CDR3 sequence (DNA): TGTGCCAGCAGTTGGCCACCGGACGGGGACTCTGGAAACACCATATATTTT. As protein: CASSWPPDGDSGNTIYF.

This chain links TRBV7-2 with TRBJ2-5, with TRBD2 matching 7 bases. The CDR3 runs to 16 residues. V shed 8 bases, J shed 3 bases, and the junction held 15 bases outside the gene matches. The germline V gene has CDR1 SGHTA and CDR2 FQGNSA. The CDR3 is CASQSSGPVREETQYF. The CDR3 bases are TGTGCCAGCCAAAGTAGCGGGCCGGTACGGGAAGAGACCCAGTACTTC. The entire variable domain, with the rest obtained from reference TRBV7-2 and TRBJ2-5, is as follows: GAGVSQSPSNKVTEKGKDVELRCDPISGHTALYWYRQSLGQGLEFLIYFQGNSAPDKSGLPSDRFSAERTGGSVSTLTIQRTQQEDSAVYLCASQSSGPVREETQYFGPGTRLLVL.

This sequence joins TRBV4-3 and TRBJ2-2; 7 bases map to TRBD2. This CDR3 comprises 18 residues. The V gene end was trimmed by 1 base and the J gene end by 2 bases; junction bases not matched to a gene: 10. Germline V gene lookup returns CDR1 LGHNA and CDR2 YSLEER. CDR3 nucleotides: TGCGCCAGCAGCCAAGGGCTAGGGGCGGGAGAAAACACCGGGGAGCTGTTTTTT. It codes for CASSQGLGAGENTGELFF.

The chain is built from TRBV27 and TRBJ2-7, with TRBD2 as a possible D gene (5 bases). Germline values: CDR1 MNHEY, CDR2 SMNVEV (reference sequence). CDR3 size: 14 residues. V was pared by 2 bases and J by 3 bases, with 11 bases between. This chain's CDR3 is CASSLLRRGYEQYF. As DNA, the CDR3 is TGTGCCAGCAGTTTACTCCGCCGGGGCTACGAGCAGTACTTC.

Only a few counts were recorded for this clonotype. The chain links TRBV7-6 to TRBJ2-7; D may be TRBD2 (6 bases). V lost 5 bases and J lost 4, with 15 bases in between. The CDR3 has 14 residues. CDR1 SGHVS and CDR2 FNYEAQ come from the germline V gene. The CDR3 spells CASSPTGTPYEQYF. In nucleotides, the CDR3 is TGTGCCAGCAGCCCGACCGGGACTCCGTACGAGCAGTACTTC.

The CDR3 nucleotides read TGCGCCAGCAGCCAAGATCCCGCGGGGGCGCGACGAGGGGGTGAGCAGTTCTTC. This gives the protein CASSQDPAGARRGGEQFF. The genes are TRBV4-1 and TRBJ2-1; a weak D match, TRBD2 (7 bases). Germline loops: CDR1 MGHRA, CDR2 YSYEKL. V dropped 0 bases and J dropped 9 bases, with 24 bases sitting between them. This CDR3 region has 18 residues.

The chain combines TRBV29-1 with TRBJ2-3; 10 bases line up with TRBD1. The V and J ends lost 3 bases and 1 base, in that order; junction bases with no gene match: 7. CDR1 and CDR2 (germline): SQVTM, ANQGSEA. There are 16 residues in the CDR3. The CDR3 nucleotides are TGCAGCGTTGAGGGGTGGGGGACAGGGGGCACAGATACGCAGTATTTT. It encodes CSVEGWGTGGTDTQYF.

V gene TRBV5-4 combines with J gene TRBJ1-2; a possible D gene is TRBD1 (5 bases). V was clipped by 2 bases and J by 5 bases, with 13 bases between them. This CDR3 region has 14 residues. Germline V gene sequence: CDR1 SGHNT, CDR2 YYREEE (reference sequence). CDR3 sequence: CASSLVGGTYGYTF. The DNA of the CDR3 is TGTGCCAGCAGCTTAGTGGGGGGGACTTATGGCTACACCTTC.

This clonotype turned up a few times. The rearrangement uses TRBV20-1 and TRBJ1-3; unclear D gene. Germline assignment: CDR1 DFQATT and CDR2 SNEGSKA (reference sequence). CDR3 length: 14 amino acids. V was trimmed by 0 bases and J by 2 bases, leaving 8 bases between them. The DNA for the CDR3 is TGCAGTGCTAGAGAGCACGCGGCTGGAAACACCATATATTTT. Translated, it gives CSAREHAAGNTIYF.